This T cell receptor (beta chain) was identified during a study of CD8 T cells in Susac syndrome. Regarding the study as a whole: The TCR sequencing and HLA analysis in the study involved a relatively small number of individuals, as the study acknowledged.

This clonotype was recorded only once. Its antigen is still unknown. When the RNA was reverse transcribed, random hexamers were used with an input of about 0.45 to 1 ug. Amplification of TCR beta CDR3 across 54 Vbeta and 13 Jbeta was performed with immunoSEQ multiplex PCR. TCRdb processed the immunoSEQ multiplex PCR reads anew with MiXCR; each CDR3 protein has one entry. The profile shows 150,000 to 200,000 distinct CDR3 sequences, around 95% of them singletons. V was clipped by 0 bases and J by 4 bases, with 9 bases between them. Per germline, CDR1 MGHDK and CDR2 SYGVNS. The CDR3 sequence is 15 residues long. Sequencing targeted TCR beta in T cells from blood (CD8+ and CD4+).

The chain has TRBV25-1 and TRBJ2-2; D remains ambiguous. This receptor was identified in a human donor with multiple sclerosis. The sequencing input was CD4+ T cells from PBMCs. DNA of the CDR3: TGTGCCAGCAGTGAATATTGGGATCCCACCGGGGAGCTGTTTTTT. This gives the protein CASSEYWDPTGELFF.